A single sample gave rise to the 10 T cell receptor beta chains below, sequenced in a study of cytomegalovirus exposure and HLA in healthy donors. The PCR had 60 Vbeta and 13 Jbeta primers. The repertoire was sequenced with immunoSEQ multiplex PCR; TCRdb's copy has only in-frame clones and lacks some. The sample carries 95,000 to 130,000 clones, roughly 70% recorded once. Sequencing used PBMCs. Receptor source: a woman aged 18-29 years in good health and CMV-seronegative.

The chain uses TRBV2 and TRBJ1-1; maybe TRBD1 (6 bases). Between the trimmed V and J ends, which lost 7 bases and 8 bases, there was a span of 14 bases. Germline V lookup: CDR1 SNHLY, CDR2 FYNNEI. The CDR3 covers 12 residues. Written as DNA, the CDR3 is TGTGCCAGCACCGGGGGGGGGCCCGAAGCTTTCTTT. The encoded protein is CASTGGGPEAFF.

The chain recombines TRBV2 with TRBJ2-7, with TRBD1 identical over 9 bases. Germline V gives CDR1 SNHLY, CDR2 FYNNEI. The CDR3 is 17 amino acids. V was clipped by 2 bases and J by 0 bases; unmatched bases: 8. CDR3 loop: CASSERRGTGSSYEQYF. CDR3 coding DNA: TGTGCCAGCAGTGAACGCCGCGGGACAGGGAGCTCCTACGAGCAGTACTTC.

The chain carries TRBV29-1 and TRBJ1-1; D may be TRBD1 (5 bases). The CDR3 spans 15 residues. The V end was cut by 6 bases, the J end by 3 bases, with 20 bases between. Looked up from germline, CDR1 is SQVTM and CDR2 is ANQGSEA. The CDR3 spells CSVAPGLRWDTEAFF. DNA of the CDR3: TGCAGCGTCGCTCCGGGACTCAGATGGGACACTGAAGCTTTCTTT.

The chain is built from TRBV6-5 and TRBJ2-7; a weak D match, TRBD2 (6 bases). Looked up from germline, CDR1 is MNHEY and CDR2 is SVGAGI. V was pared by 5 bases and J by 2 bases, with 16 bases between. The CDR3 runs to 15 residues. CDR3 DNA sequence: TGTGCCAGCAGTACGGGGAGGCCTGGAACCTACGAGCAGTACTTC. It is translated as CASSTGRPGTYEQYF.

The genes are TRBV29-1 and TRBJ2-1; a weak D match, TRBD2 (6 bases). Germline CDR1 SQVTM, CDR2 ANQGSEA. V was clipped by 7 bases and J by 3 bases, with 16 bases between them. This CDR3 is built from 14 residues. CDR3 coding DNA: TGCAGCGCCGTTGATGGGGGAGGCTACAATGAGCAGTTCTTC. Its translation: CSAVDGGGYNEQFF.

This clone was detected once. CDR3 nucleotides: TGTGCCAGTAGTAGGGACAGGGGAAGGGATAATCAGCCCCAGCATTTT. Protein: CASSRDRGRDNQPQHF. This rearrangement joins TRBV19 to TRBJ1-5; 10 bases line up with TRBD1. Germline assignment: CDR1 LNHDA and CDR2 SQIVND (reference sequence). The V segment lost 4 bases and the J segment 4 bases; nucleotides outside the gene matches: 7. This CDR3 contains 16 residues.

The gene calls are TRBV6-1 and TRBJ1-1; a weak D match, TRBD1 (6 bases). The CDR3 sequence is 21 residues long. The V gene lost 1 base and the J gene lost 1 base, with 28 bases spanning the gap. Germline CDR1 reads MNHNS; CDR2 reads SASEGT. The chain's CDR3 is CASSEDQGRVQGRPQNTEAFF. The CDR3 nucleotides read TGTGCCAGCAGTGAAGACCAGGGGAGGGTTCAGGGGCGTCCTCAGAACACTGAAGCTTTCTTT.

This clone was seen only a few times. The chain has TRBV19 and TRBJ1-5; 8 bases align to TRBD1. The germline CDR1 and CDR2 sequences are LNHDA and SQIVND (reference sequence). The CDR3 is made up of 15 amino acids. V shed 7 bases and J 9 bases; nucleotides not matched to a gene: 14. The CDR3 coding sequence is TGTGCCAGTATCCCCCGAGGACAGGGTAGGGTGCCCCAGCATTTT. It specifies CASIPRGQGRVPQHF. Together with reference TRBV19 and TRBJ1-5, the CDR3 gives the full variable domain: DGGITQSPKYLFRKEGQNVTLSCEQNLNHDAMYWYRQDPGQGLRLIYYSQIVNDFQKGDIAEGYSVSREKKESFPLTVTSAQKNPTAFYLCASIPRGQGRVPQHFGDGTRLSIL.

A remark on this clone: Other DNA sequences in this specimen translate into the identical CDR3. V usage is TRBV5-1 and J usage is TRBJ1-5, with TRBD1 matching over 7 bases. V was clipped by 4 bases and J by 2 bases; unmatched bases: 3. Germline CDR1 is SGHRS and CDR2 is YFSETQ. This CDR3 comprises 14 residues. The CDR3 sequence: CASSPGGGNQPQHF. CDR3 coding DNA: TGCGCCAGCAGCCCAGGGGGAGGCAATCAGCCCCAGCATTTT.

The chain joins TRBV14 to TRBJ1-2; D call uncertain. V was clipped by 3 bases and J by 4 bases, with 24 bases between them. The CDR3 length is 18 residues. CDR1 and CDR2 (germline): SGHDN, FVKESK. This CDR3 reads CASSQIGLGGPRGYGYTF. The CDR3 region has the DNA TGTGCCAGCAGCCAGATCGGGTTGGGAGGGCCACGAGGCTATGGCTACACCTTC. The variable domain in full, with the rest retrieved from reference TRBV14 and TRBJ1-2, is EAGVTQFPSHSVIEKGQTVTLRCDPISGHDNLYWYRRVMGKEIKFLLHFVKESKQDESGMPNNRFLAERTGGTYSTLKVQPAELEDSGVYFCASSQIGLGGPRGYGYTFGSGTRLTVV.